Listed here are 26 T cell receptor beta chains from one sample, sequenced in a study of blood T cell repertoires in COVID-19 (dated by TCRdb to about 2020). Library preparation employed the immunoSEQ multiplex PCR assay. Drawn from immuneACCESS, this table holds only the in-frame rearrangements with V and J called that TCRdb kept. Clones are partly lost; checked studies trace under half to an unresolved V gene and leave the rest unexplained. This sample has some 260,000 clones in its table, and more than 75% of those were observed once. The leading ten clones occupy about 0.99% of the sample. The sample was peripheral blood. Source of these receptors: a woman in her thirties or forties who had recovered from COVID-19.

The chain combines TRBV9 with TRBJ2-5, with 7 bases matching TRBD1. Germline V gene lookup returns CDR1 SGDLS and CDR2 YYNGEE. After removal of 4 bases from V and 5 bases from J, the junction contained 5 bases not matched to a gene. The CDR3 is made up of 13 amino acids. The DNA for the CDR3 is TGTGCCAGCAGCCCGGGACAGAGGGAGACCCAGTACTTC. Its protein product is CASSPGQRETQYF.

The rearrangement joins TRBV6-5 to TRBJ2-5; TRBD2 matches at 12 bases. The V gene's germline CDR1 is MNHEY and CDR2 SVGAGI. This CDR3 has 13 residues. V dropped 11 bases and J dropped 5; count of bases not matched to a gene: 6. The CDR3 nucleotides are TGTGCCTGCGGACTAGCGGGATCGGAGACCCAGTACTTC. Translation gives CACGLAGSETQYF.

This clone came up a few times. V usage is TRBV28 and J usage is TRBJ1-5; D not certain. Trimming left V 3 bases short and J 7 bases short, with 13 bases between. The CDR3 loop spans 14 amino acids. The germline V gene has CDR1 MDHEN and CDR2 SYDVKM. The CDR3 here is CASSFDYEAQPQHF. The DNA of the CDR3 is TGTGCCAGCAGTTTTGACTATGAGGCGCAGCCCCAGCATTTT.

This chain links TRBV20-1 with TRBJ2-7, with 8 bases lining up with TRBD1. CDR3 size: 11 residues. V lost 7 bases to trimming and J lost 5 bases; unmatched junction nucleotides: 4. Germline CDR1 DFQATT, CDR2 SNEGSKA (reference sequence). As DNA, the CDR3 is TGCAGTGTTCGACAGGGGAACGAGCAGTACTTC. It encodes CSVRQGNEQYF.

The sample holds one count of this clone. V gene TRBV6-6 combines with J gene TRBJ2-7, with 7 bases aligning to TRBD2. Per the germline V gene, CDR1 is MNHNY and CDR2 is SVGAGI (reference sequence). The CDR3 is made up of 12 amino acids. V lost 5 bases and J lost 3; bases outside the gene matches: 1. The CDR3 spells CASSRTSYEQYF. CDR3 DNA: TGTGCCAGCAGTCGGACTAGCTACGAGCAGTACTTC.

V is TRBV27 and J is TRBJ2-1; D possibly corresponds to TRBD1 (7 bases). The V gene's germline CDR1 is MNHEY and CDR2 SMNVEV (reference sequence). Trimming cost V 11 bases and J 2 bases, with 22 bases left between them. The CDR3 runs 16 residues. DNA of the CDR3: TGTGCCCCCCCAGGGGGGCCCCCGGGGGCCTACAATGAGCAGTTCTTC. Amino acid sequence: CAPPGGPPGAYNEQFF.

This clone was detected once. Other nucleotide sequences from this sample produce the same CDR3. The CDR3 region has the DNA TGTGCCAGCAGCCCCCAACCGGGACAGGCTTATGGCTACACCTTC. This codes for CASSPQPGQAYGYTF. The chain has TRBV11-2 and TRBJ1-2; the match to TRBD1 covers 8 bases. With 5 bases clipped from V and 5 bases from J, the junction kept 10 bases outside the gene matches. The CDR3 has 15 residues. The germline V gene encodes CDR1 SGHAT and CDR2 FQNNGV.

The rearrangement links TRBV5-5 to TRBJ1-5, with D maybe TRBD1 (5 bases). Looked up from germline, CDR1 is SGHKS and CDR2 is YYEKEE (reference sequence). The CDR3 loop spans 14 amino acids. V lost 0 bases to trimming and J lost 6 bases, with 10 bases between them. Written as DNA, the CDR3 is TGTGCCAGCAGCTTGGAACAGGTGGGTCAGCCCCAGCATTTT. This sequence encodes CASSLEQVGQPQHF.

This chain uses TRBV28 with TRBJ1-1; 8 bases fit TRBD1. The CDR3 has 13 residues. Germline CDR1 and CDR2: MDHEN and SYDVKM. The junction had 5 bases not matched to a gene; V was cut back by 10 bases and J by 1 base. In DNA form, the CDR3 reads TGTGCCATCTCCGGACAGGGGAACACTGAAGCTTTCTTT. Translating gives CAISGQGNTEAFF.

This clone was detected only once. This chain uses TRBV12-3 or TRBV12-4 with TRBJ1-2; tentative D call: TRBD1 (6 bases). The CDR3 has 11 residues. The V gene lost 6 bases and the J gene lost 7 bases, with 9 bases spanning the gap. Written as DNA, the CDR3 is TGTGCCAGCAGCAACAGGGTTGGCTACACCTTC. It is translated as CASSNRVGYTF.

This sequence joins TRBV18 and TRBJ1-1, with 7 positions matching TRBD1. Germline-derived CDR1 and CDR2 are KGHSH and LQKENI. The CDR3 is made up of 17 amino acids. J gave up 1 base and V 2 bases, and 10 bases lay outside the gene matches. The CDR3 spells CASSPAGRTGGNTEAFF. The DNA of the CDR3 is TGTGCCAGCTCACCAGCGGGACGGACAGGCGGGAACACTGAAGCTTTCTTT.

The gene calls are TRBV14 and TRBJ2-3; 9 nucleotides align to TRBD1. The J segment lost 7 bases and the V segment lost 8 bases, leaving 1 base of the junction unmatched. This CDR3 comprises 11 residues. Germline V gene sequence: CDR1 SGHDN, CDR2 FVKESK. The chain's CDR3 is CASGQGYTQYF. CDR3 nucleotides: TGTGCCAGCGGACAGGGGTATACGCAGTATTTT.

This sequence joins TRBV5-1 and TRBJ1-1, with TRBD1 identical over 7 bases. CDR3 length: 15 amino acids. J lost 1 base, V lost 6 bases, and 9 bases had no gene match. The germline gives CDR1 SGHRS, CDR2 YFSETQ. CDR3: CASNRQGVPNTEAFF. DNA for the CDR3: TGCGCCAGCAACAGACAGGGCGTCCCGAACACTGAAGCTTTCTTT.

The V gene is TRBV5-1, the J gene TRBJ2-1, with 10 bases aligning to TRBD2. J lost 9 bases, V lost 0 bases, and 6 bases had no gene match. CDR3 length: 15 amino acids. Germline values: CDR1 SGHRS, CDR2 YFSETQ. The DNA for the CDR3 is TGCGCCAGCAGCTTGGGGACTAGCGGTTCACGTGAGCAGTTCTTC. This gives the protein CASSLGTSGSREQFF.

This sequence joins TRBV18 and TRBJ2-6; D is perhaps TRBD2 (5 bases). Trimming pared 3 bases from V and 2 bases from J, leaving 11 bases between. This CDR3 region has 16 residues. Germline V gives CDR1 KGHSH, CDR2 LQKENI. The CDR3, as DNA: TGTGCCAGCTCACCGACCAGGCGGGCTGGGGCCAACGTCCTGACTTTC. It is translated as CASSPTRRAGANVLTF. The complete variable domain, with remaining parts taken from reference TRBV18 and TRBJ2-6, reads NAGVMQNPRHLVRRRGQEARLRCSPMKGHSHVYWYRQLPEEGLKFMVYLQKENIIDESGMPKERFSAEFPKEGPSILRIQQVVRGDSAAYFCASSPTRRAGANVLTFGAGSRLTVL.

The chain links TRBV6-5 to TRBJ1-4; D gene ambiguous. CDR1 and CDR2 from the germline V gene are MNHEY and SVGAGI. The CDR3 covers 14 residues. With 6 bases removed from V and 4 bases from J, the gap between germline ends came to 12 bases. CDR3 sequence reads: CASSTGWGNEKLFF. CDR3 in DNA: TGTGCCAGCAGCACGGGGTGGGGTAATGAAAAACTGTTTTTT.

The J gene is TRBJ2-1, the V gene TRBV30, with 8 bases matching TRBD2. CDR1 is GTSNPN, CDR2 SVGIG, per germline (reference sequence). Unmatched junction bases numbered 8, after V lost 2 bases and J lost 2 bases. The CDR3 runs 16 residues. The CDR3 region has the DNA TGTGCCTGGAGTCCTGCACTAGCGGTGACCTACAATGAGCAGTTCTTC. It is translated as CAWSPALAVTYNEQFF.

This chain joins TRBV5-1 and TRBJ1-1; maybe TRBD1 (5 bases). Trimming left V 0 bases short and J 1 base short, with 7 bases between. The length of the CDR3 is 14 residues. The germline V gene encodes CDR1 SGHRS and CDR2 YFSETQ. The chain's CDR3 is CASSLVGGNTEAFF. In DNA form, the CDR3 reads TGCGCCAGCAGCTTGGTGGGGGGGAACACTGAAGCTTTCTTT.

This chain links TRBV27 with TRBJ1-1, with 7 bases fitting TRBD1. Trimming took 2 bases from V and 4 from J; bases not matched to a gene: 1. Germline CDR1 MNHEY, CDR2 SMNVEV (reference sequence). This CDR3 has 13 amino acids. The CDR3 is CASSLAGGTEAFF. The CDR3 coding sequence is TGTGCCAGCAGTTTAGCAGGGGGCACTGAAGCTTTCTTT.

V gene TRBV6-2 or TRBV6-3 combines with J gene TRBJ2-7, with D unresolved. V was pared by 5 bases and J by 4 bases, with 9 bases between. This CDR3 has 12 residues. Germline V gene data show CDR1 as MNHEY and CDR2 as SVGEGT. The CDR3 nucleotides read TGTGCCAGCAGTAGCCGGCGGTACGAGCAGTACTTC. This gives the protein CASSSRRYEQYF.

This rearrangement joins TRBV24-1 to TRBJ1-2; a weak D match, TRBD1 (6 bases). The V end was cut by 7 bases, the J end by 0 bases, with 14 bases between. This CDR3 comprises 15 residues. Looked up from germline, CDR1 is KGHDR and CDR2 is SFDVKD. This chain's CDR3 is CATRGTPETNYGYTF. DNA for the CDR3: TGTGCCACCAGAGGGACACCCGAAACTAACTATGGCTACACCTTC.

The chain carries TRBV9 and TRBJ2-7; 7 bases map to TRBD1. This CDR3 comprises 12 residues. V was pared by 3 bases and J by 9 bases, with 6 bases of the junction left unmatched. Germline CDR1 is SGDLS and CDR2 is YYNGEE. The CDR3 reads CASSASTGPQYF. The CDR3 bases are TGTGCCAGCAGCGCATCGACAGGGCCGCAGTACTTC.

CDR3 sequence (DNA): TGCGCCAGCAGCCAAGGCGGGCCAGGGGACGGCTACACCTTC. Translation gives CASSQGGPGDGYTF. The rearrangement uses TRBV4-1 and TRBJ1-2, with D possibly matching TRBD1 (6 bases). Trimming removed 1 base at V and 8 bases at J, with 14 bases between. This CDR3 contains 14 residues. Germline V gene sequence: CDR1 MGHRA, CDR2 YSYEKL.

This rearrangement joins TRBV14 to TRBJ1-4; D remains ambiguous. The CDR3 contains 15 residues. With 1 base removed from V and 6 bases from J, the gap between germline ends came to 12 bases. From germline, CDR1 is SGHDN and CDR2 FVKESK. Written as DNA, the CDR3 is TGTGCCAGCAGCCAAGCGGCGACTAGGGATGAAAAACTGTTTTTT. It is translated as CASSQAATRDEKLFF.

This clone was observed once. The V call is TRBV5-1, the J call TRBJ1-2, with a weak D call TRBD1 (5 bases). Germline CDR1 reads SGHRS; CDR2 reads YFSETQ. This CDR3 is built from 15 residues. V lost 4 bases and J lost 5, with 18 bases in between. The chain's CDR3 is CASSAGLAGQYGYTF. The CDR3 DNA follows: TGCGCCAGCAGCGCGGGACTCGCAGGCCAATATGGCTACACCTTC.

In this sample, this clone turned up a few times. The CDR3 sequence: CASSPATGFGDTQYF. In DNA form, the CDR3 reads TGTGCCAGCTCACCAGCGACAGGGTTCGGAGATACGCAGTATTTT. The gene calls are TRBV18 and TRBJ2-3, with TRBD1 identical over 7 bases. The CDR3 has 15 amino acids. Losses at the gene ends were 2 bases for V and 5 bases for J; bases not matched to a gene: 7. Germline CDR1 reads KGHSH; CDR2 reads LQKENI. Together with reference TRBV18 and TRBJ2-3, the CDR3 gives the full variable domain: NAGVMQNPRHLVRRRGQEARLRCSPMKGHSHVYWYRQLPEEGLKFMVYLQKENIIDESGMPKERFSAEFPKEGPSILRIQQVVRGDSAAYFCASSPATGFGDTQYFGPGTRLTVL.